This T cell receptor beta chain is from a study of T cell responses to AZD1222 COVID-19 vaccine. This table comes from immunoSEQ multiplex PCR, and its TCRdb copy is limited to in-frame clones, with some not included. This table has about 150,000 clones, more than 85% appearing once. To note about this clone: Its antigen is not identified.

Trimming pared 3 bases from V and 6 bases from J, leaving 9 bases between. There are 13 residues in the CDR3. Study-wide results and caveats: Spike-specific TCR breadth and depth grew following two AZD1222 doses. As reported, nearly half of all spike-specific TCRs target variant regions that are unmutated. Sampled repertoires all dated from after the peak T cell response.

The source material was peripheral blood, sampled on day 0 of AZD1222 vaccination. The receptor was derived from an adult in good health. The rearrangement links TRBV12-3 or TRBV12-4 to TRBJ1-5; maybe TRBD1 (5 bases). CDR3 region: CASSLEGPQPQHF. The DNA for the CDR3 is TGTGCCAGCAGTTTGGAGGGGCCTCAGCCCCAGCATTTT.